This TCR beta chain was retrieved from a study of T cell changes during pregnancy in multiple sclerosis. Here immunoSEQ multiplex PCR was the method, and the copy in TCRdb shows in-frame clones only, minus some. This table has 35,000 or so clones, 90% to 95% appearing once. Trimming removed 3 bases at V and 1 base at J, with 12 bases between. The germline CDR1 and CDR2 sequences are SGHAT and FQNNGV. There are 15 residues in the CDR3. The sequences come from CD4+ T cells from peripheral blood mononuclear cells, collected in the first trimester of pregnancy. The source of this sequence is a female donor with multiple sclerosis, enrolled in a pregnancy study. The chain has TRBV11-2 and TRBJ2-5, with D possibly being TRBD2 (5 bases). The CDR3 region has the DNA TGTGCCAGCAGCTTCGGTCGGGGAATCCAAGAGACCCAGTACTTC. Its translation: CASSFGRGIQETQYF. The complete variable domain, with remaining parts taken from reference TRBV11-2 and TRBJ2-5, reads EAGVAQSPRYKIIEKRQSVAFWCNPISGHATLYWYQQILGQGPKLLIQFQNNGVVDDSQLPKDRFSAERLKGVDSTLKIQPAKLEDSAVYLCASSFGRGIQETQYFGPGTRLLVL.